Presented here are 9 T cell receptor beta chains from one specimen sequenced in a study of PD-1 blockade in classical Hodgkin lymphoma (dated by TCRdb to 2019 to 2021). The sample's time point, from its label and the paper: cycle 4 day 1 (C4D1), after five to seven weeks of nivolumab. Every trial patient had relapsed following autologous stem cell transplantation, and prior brentuximab vedotin exposure was what differed among cohorts A, B and C. Library preparation employed the immunoSEQ multiplex PCR assay. The source is immuneACCESS, and TCRdb retained only in-frame sequences with V and J called. Part of the clones is not carried over; for the studies checked, unresolved V genes explain less than half of this, and the remainder is unexplained. The sample table shows 90,000 to 140,000 clones, and 89% are seen once. The ten largest clonotypes hold 19% of the sample. Source: peripheral blood mononuclear cells (PBMCs), taken before the fourth cycle of nivolumab. Every receptor here comes from a human donor with classical Hodgkin lymphoma.

The J gene is TRBJ2-2, the V gene TRBV9; TRBD2 aligns across 7 bases. Germline V gives CDR1 SGDLS, CDR2 YYNGEE. CDR3 size: 16 residues. J was trimmed by 0 bases and V by 2 bases; bases with no gene match: 4. Written as DNA, the CDR3 is TGTGCCAGCAGCGTTGCCGCGGGAGCGAACACCGGGGAGCTGTTTTTT. Its translation is CASSVAAGANTGELFF.

This CDR3 reads CASSQDWISGNTEAFF. The CDR3 DNA reads TGCGCCAGCAGCCAAGATTGGATTTCAGGGAACACTGAAGCTTTCTTT. This chain links TRBV4-1 with TRBJ1-1, with D hard to call. The CDR3 runs 16 residues. V was cut by 0 bases and J by 1 base, with 12 bases left in between. Germline V lookup: CDR1 MGHRA, CDR2 YSYEKL.

The chain joins TRBV2 to TRBJ2-1; D is perhaps TRBD1 or TRBD2 (5 bases each). The CDR3 length is 17 residues. Germline loops: CDR1 SNHLY, CDR2 FYNNEI. With 3 bases removed from V and 4 bases from J, the gap between germline ends came to 19 bases. In DNA form, the CDR3 reads TGTGCCAGCAGTGATCGGGGCAAGGGACGGACGTACAATGAGCAGTTCTTC. Amino acids: CASSDRGKGRTYNEQFF. The variable domain in full, with the rest retrieved from reference TRBV2 and TRBJ2-1, is EPEVTQTPSHQVTQMGQEVILRCVPISNHLYFYWYRQILGQKVEFLVSFYNNEISEKSEIFDDQFSVERPDGSNFTLKIRSTKLEDSAMYFCASSDRGKGRTYNEQFFGPGTRLTVL.

This clone was counted a few times. This chain connects TRBV4-2 to TRBJ2-1; D perhaps matches TRBD2 (5 bases). Trimming took off 0 bases at V and 5 bases at J, with 8 bases between the two ends. Germline assignment: CDR1 LGHNA and CDR2 YNFKEQ. The CDR3 sequence is 14 residues long. This chain's CDR3 is CASSQDRGDNEQFF. CDR3 nucleotides: TGTGCCAGCAGCCAAGATCGGGGAGACAATGAGCAGTTCTTC.

The gene calls are TRBV4-3 and TRBJ2-3, with 7 bases lining up with TRBD2. From germline, CDR1 is LGHNA and CDR2 YSLEER. The V and J ends lost 7 bases and 2 bases, in that order; junction bases with no gene match: 12. The CDR3 is 16 residues long. The CDR3 here is CASTVRASGYTDTQYF. The CDR3 DNA reads TGCGCCAGCACTGTTAGGGCTAGCGGATACACAGATACGCAGTATTTT.

The chain employs TRBV4-1 and TRBJ2-3, with a tentative D call TRBD1 (5 bases). The germline V gene has CDR1 MGHRA and CDR2 YSYEKL. CDR3 length: 16 residues. The V gene lost 0 bases and the J gene lost 1 base, with 11 bases spanning the gap. The CDR3 is CASSQDLRVGTDTQYF. The CDR3 nucleotides read TGCGCCAGCAGCCAAGATCTCAGGGTGGGCACAGATACGCAGTATTTT.

This clone showed up just a few times. The rearrangement uses TRBV27 and TRBJ2-7; 7 nucleotides align to TRBD2. Germline lookup yields CDR1 MNHEY and CDR2 SMNVEV (reference sequence). CDR3 length: 14 amino acids. The J segment lost 1 base and the V segment lost 4 bases, leaving 4 bases of the junction unmatched. In DNA form, the CDR3 reads TGTGCCAGCAGTTCCCCGGGACTATCCTACGAGCAGTACTTC. Protein product: CASSSPGLSYEQYF.

V usage is TRBV5-1 and J usage is TRBJ1-2; 8 nucleotides line up with TRBD1. V was pared by 2 bases and J by 2 bases, with 8 bases of the junction left unmatched. Germline V gene sequence: CDR1 SGHRS, CDR2 YFSETQ. CDR3 length: 16 amino acids. Here the CDR3 DNA reads TGCGCCAGCAGCTTTTGGGACAGGCAAATCAACTATGGCTACACCTTC. As protein: CASSFWDRQINYGYTF. The full variable domain, with the rest looked up from reference TRBV5-1 and TRBJ1-2, is KAGVTQTPRYLIKTRGQQVTLSCSPISGHRSVSWYQQTPGQGLQFLFEYFSETQRNKGNFPGRFSGRQFSNSRSEMNVSTLELGDSALYLCASSFWDRQINYGYTFGSGTRLTVV.

This rearrangement joins TRBV27 to TRBJ1-2, with 7 bases matching TRBD1. J lost 2 bases, V lost 5 bases, and 5 bases had no gene match. The germline V gene has CDR1 MNHEY and CDR2 SMNVEV (reference sequence). This CDR3 has 14 residues. The CDR3 coding sequence is TGTGCCAGCAGTCACTCGGGACAGAACTATGGCTACACCTTC. Its protein product is CASSHSGQNYGYTF.